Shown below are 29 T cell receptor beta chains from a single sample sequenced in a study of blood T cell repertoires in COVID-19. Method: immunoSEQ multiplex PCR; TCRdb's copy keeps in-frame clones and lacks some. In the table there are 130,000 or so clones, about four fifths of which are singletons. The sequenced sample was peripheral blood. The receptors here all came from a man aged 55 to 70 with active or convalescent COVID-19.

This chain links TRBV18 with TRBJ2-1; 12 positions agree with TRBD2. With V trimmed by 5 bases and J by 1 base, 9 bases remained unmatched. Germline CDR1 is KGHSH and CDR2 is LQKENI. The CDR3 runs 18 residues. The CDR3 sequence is CASSSRLAGEGSYNEQFF. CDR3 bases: TGTGCCAGCTCATCCCGACTAGCGGGAGAGGGGTCCTACAATGAGCAGTTCTTC.

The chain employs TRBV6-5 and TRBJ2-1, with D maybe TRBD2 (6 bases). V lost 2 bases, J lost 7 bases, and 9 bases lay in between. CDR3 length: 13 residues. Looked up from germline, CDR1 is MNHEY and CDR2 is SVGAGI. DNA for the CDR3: TGTGCCAGCAGTTACGTGCGGGATAATGAGCAGTTCTTC. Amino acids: CASSYVRDNEQFF.

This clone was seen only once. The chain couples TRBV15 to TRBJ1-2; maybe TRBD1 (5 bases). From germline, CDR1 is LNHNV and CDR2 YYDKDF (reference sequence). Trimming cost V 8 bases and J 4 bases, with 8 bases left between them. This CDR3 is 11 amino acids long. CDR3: CATLGVYGYTF. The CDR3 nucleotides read TGTGCCACCCTAGGGGTCTATGGCTACACCTTC.

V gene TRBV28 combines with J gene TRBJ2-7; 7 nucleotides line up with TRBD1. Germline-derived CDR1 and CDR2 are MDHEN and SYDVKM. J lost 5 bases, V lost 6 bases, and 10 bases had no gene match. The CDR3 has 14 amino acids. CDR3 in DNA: TGTGCCAGCAGCCCGACAGGGATGAGAGACGAGCAGTACTTC. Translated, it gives CASSPTGMRDEQYF.

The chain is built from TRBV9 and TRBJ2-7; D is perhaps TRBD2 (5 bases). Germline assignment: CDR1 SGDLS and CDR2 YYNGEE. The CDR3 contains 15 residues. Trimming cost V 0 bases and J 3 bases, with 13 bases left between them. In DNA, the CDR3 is TGTGCCAGCAGCGTAGGTCTGGGAGTGGGCTACGAGCAGTACTTC. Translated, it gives CASSVGLGVGYEQYF.

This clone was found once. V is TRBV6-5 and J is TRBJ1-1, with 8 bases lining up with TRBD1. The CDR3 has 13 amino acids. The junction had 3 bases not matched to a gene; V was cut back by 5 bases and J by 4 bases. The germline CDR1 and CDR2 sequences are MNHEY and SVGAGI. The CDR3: CASSRQGSTEAFF. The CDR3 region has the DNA TGTGCCAGCAGTAGACAGGGGAGCACTGAAGCTTTCTTT.

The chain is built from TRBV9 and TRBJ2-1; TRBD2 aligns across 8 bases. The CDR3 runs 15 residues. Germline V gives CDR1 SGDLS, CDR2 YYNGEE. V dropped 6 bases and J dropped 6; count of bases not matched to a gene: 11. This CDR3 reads CASTPWGAGVNEQFF. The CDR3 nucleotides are TGTGCCAGCACCCCCTGGGGAGCGGGAGTCAATGAGCAGTTCTTC.

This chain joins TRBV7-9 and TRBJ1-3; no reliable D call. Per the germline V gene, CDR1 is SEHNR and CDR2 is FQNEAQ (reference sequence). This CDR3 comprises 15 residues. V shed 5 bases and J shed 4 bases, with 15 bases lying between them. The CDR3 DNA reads TGTGCCAGCAGCGACCTCACTCCGGGGGGAAACACCATATATTTT. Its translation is CASSDLTPGGNTIYF.

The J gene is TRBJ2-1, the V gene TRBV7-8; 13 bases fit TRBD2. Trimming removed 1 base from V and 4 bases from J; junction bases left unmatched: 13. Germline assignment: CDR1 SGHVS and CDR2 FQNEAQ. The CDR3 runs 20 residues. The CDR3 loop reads CASSLVLGGTSGDIYNEQFF. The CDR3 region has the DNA TGTGCCAGCAGCTTAGTGTTAGGCGGGACTAGCGGGGATATATACAATGAGCAGTTCTTC.

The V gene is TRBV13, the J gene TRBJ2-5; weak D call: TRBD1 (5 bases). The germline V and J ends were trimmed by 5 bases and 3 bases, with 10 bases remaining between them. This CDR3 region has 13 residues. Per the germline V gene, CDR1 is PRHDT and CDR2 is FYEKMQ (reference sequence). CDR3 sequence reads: CASSPRQKETQYF. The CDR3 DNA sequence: TGTGCCAGCAGCCCTCGACAGAAAGAGACCCAGTACTTC. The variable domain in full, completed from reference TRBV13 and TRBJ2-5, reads AAGVIQSPRHLIKEKRETATLKCYPIPRHDTVYWYQQGPGQDPQFLISFYEKMQSDKGSIPDRFSAQQFSDYHSELNMSSLELGDSALYFCASSPRQKETQYFGPGTRLLVL.

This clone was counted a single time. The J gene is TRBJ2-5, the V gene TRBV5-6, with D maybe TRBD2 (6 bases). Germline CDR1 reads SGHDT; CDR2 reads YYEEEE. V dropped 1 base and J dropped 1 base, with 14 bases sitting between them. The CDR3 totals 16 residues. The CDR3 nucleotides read TGTGCCAGCAGCTTGAGTTCGCGCGGGATCCAAGAGACCCAGTACTTC. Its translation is CASSLSSRGIQETQYF.

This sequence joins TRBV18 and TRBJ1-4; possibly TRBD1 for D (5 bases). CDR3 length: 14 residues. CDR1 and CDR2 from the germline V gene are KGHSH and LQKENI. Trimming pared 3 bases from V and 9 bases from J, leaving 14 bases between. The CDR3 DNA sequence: TGTGCCAGCTCACCCCCCGGGGGTTTGAAAAAACTGTTTTTT. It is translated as CASSPPGGLKKLFF.

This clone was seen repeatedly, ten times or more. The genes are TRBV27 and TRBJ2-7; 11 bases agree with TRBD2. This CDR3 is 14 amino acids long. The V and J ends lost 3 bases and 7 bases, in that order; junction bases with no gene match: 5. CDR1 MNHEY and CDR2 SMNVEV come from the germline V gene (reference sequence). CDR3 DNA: TGTGCCAGCAGTTTCATAGCGGGAGGGTATGAGCAGTACTTC. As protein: CASSFIAGGYEQYF.

CDR3 protein: CASSLDGGQVFGYTF. The CDR3 DNA is TGTGCCAGCAGCTTAGACGGTGGACAGGTTTTTGGCTACACCTTC. V is TRBV7-9 and J is TRBJ1-2; 7 bases align to TRBD1. The CDR3 length is 15 residues. Germline V gives CDR1 SEHNR, CDR2 FQNEAQ (reference sequence). V shed 1 base, J shed 7 bases, and the junction held 9 bases outside the gene matches.

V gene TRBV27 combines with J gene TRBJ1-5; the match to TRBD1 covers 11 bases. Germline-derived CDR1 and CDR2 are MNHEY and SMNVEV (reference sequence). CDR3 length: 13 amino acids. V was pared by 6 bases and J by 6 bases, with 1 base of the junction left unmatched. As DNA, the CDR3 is TGTGCCAGCAGAGGGACAGGGGGTCAGCCCCAGCATTTT. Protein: CASRGTGGQPQHF.

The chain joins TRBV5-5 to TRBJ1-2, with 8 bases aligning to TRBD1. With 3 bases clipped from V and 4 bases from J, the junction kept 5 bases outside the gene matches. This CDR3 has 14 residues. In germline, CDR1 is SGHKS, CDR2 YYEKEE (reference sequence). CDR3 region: CASSSRTGTYGYTF. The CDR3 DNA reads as TGTGCCAGCAGCTCGAGGACAGGGACCTATGGCTACACCTTC.

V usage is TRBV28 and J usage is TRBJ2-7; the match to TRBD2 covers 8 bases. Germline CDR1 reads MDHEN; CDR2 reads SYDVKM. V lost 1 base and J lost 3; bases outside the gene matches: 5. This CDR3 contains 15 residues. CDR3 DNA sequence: TGTGCCAGCAGTTTATTTGCGGGAGGAGTCTACGAGCAGTACTTC. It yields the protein CASSLFAGGVYEQYF.

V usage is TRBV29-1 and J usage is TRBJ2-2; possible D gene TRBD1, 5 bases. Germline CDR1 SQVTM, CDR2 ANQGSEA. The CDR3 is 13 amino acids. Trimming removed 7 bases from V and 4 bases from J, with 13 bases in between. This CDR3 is CSAVAGITGELFF. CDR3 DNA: TGCAGCGCTGTGGCAGGGATCACCGGGGAGCTGTTTTTT.

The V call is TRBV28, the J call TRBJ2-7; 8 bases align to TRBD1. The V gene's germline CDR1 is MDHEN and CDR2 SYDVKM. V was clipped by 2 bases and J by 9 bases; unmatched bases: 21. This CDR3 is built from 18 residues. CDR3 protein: CASSLNGQGGPQGMRQYF. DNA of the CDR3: TGTGCCAGCAGTTTAAACGGACAGGGAGGACCCCAAGGCATGCGGCAGTACTTC.

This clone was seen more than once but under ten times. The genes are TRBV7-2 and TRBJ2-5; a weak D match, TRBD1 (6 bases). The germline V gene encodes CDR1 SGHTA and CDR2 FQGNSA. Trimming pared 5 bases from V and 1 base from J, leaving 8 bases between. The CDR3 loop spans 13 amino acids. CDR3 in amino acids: CASSAGVQETQYF. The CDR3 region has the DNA TGTGCCAGCAGCGCAGGGGTCCAAGAGACCCAGTACTTC.

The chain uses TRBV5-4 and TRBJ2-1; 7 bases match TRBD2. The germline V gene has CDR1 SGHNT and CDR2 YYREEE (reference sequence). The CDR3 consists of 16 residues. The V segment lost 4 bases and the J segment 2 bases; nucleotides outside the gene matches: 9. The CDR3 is CASSPGGSGTYNEQFF. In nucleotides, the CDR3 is TGTGCCAGCAGCCCGGGAGGTAGCGGCACCTACAATGAGCAGTTCTTC.

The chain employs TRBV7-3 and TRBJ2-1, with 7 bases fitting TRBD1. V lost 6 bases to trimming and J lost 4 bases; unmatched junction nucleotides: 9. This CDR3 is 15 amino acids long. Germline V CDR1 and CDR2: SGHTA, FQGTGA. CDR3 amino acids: CASRPQPGQYNEQFF. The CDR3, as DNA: TGTGCCAGCAGACCTCAACCGGGACAGTACAATGAGCAGTTCTTC.

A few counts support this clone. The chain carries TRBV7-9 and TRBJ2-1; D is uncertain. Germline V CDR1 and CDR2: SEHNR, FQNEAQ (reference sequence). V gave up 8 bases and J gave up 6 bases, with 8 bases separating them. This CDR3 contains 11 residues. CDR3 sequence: CASPTPNEQFF. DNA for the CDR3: TGTGCCAGCCCGACACCCAATGAGCAGTTCTTC.

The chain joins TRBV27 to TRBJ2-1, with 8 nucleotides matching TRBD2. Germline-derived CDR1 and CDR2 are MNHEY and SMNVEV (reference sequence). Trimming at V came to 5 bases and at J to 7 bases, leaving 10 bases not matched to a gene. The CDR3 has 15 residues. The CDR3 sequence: CASSPLAGPLNEQFF. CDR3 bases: TGTGCCAGCAGTCCCCTAGCGGGCCCTTTGAATGAGCAGTTCTTC.

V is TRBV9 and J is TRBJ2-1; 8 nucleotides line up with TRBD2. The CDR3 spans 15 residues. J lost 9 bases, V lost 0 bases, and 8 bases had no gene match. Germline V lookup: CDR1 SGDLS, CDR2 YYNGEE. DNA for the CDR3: TGTGCCAGCAGCGTAGCTCCTAGCGGGTTGGGTGAGCAGTTCTTC. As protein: CASSVAPSGLGEQFF.

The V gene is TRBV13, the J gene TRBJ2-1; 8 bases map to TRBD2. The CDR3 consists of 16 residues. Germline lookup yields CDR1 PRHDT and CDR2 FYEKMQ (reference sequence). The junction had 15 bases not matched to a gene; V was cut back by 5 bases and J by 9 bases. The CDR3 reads CASSLYGTSPISEQFF. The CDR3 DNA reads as TGTGCCAGCAGCCTATATGGGACTAGTCCGATCAGTGAGCAGTTCTTC.

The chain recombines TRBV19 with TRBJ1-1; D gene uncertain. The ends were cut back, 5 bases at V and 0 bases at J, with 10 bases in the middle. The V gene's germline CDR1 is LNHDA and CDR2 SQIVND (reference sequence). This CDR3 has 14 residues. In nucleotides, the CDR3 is TGTGCCAGTAGTCCGGCAGGTTTGAACACTGAAGCTTTCTTT. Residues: CASSPAGLNTEAFF.

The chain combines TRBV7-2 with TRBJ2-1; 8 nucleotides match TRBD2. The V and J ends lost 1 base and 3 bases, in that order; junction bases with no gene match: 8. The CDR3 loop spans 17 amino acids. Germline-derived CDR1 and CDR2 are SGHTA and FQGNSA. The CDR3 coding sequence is TGTGCCAGCAGCTTAGAACGCGGGCTAGCGGGCTACAATGAGCAGTTCTTC. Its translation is CASSLERGLAGYNEQFF. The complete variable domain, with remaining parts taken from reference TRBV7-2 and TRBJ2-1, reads GAGVSQSPSNKVTEKGKDVELRCDPISGHTALYWYRQSLGQGLEFLIYFQGNSAPDKSGLPSDRFSAERTGGSVSTLTIQRTQQEDSAVYLCASSLERGLAGYNEQFFGPGTRLTVL.

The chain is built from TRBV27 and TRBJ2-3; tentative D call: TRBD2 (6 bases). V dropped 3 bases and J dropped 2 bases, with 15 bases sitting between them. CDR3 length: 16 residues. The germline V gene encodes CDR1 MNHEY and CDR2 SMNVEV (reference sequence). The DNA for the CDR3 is TGTGCCAGCAGTTTTGGAGGGGATTGGGCCACAGATACGCAGTATTTT. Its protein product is CASSFGGDWATDTQYF.